This TCR beta chain originates from a study of blood T cells in healthy people across ages (dated by TCRdb to between 2014 and 2017). Study-wide context: In model experiments, roughly one uniquely barcoded TCR beta cDNA molecule per two T cells was captured by template switching. Two additional independent replicas of 1 million unique cDNA reads from the same blood draw were analyzed for two donors (one aged 18 to 30 and one aged 80 or older). The donors were divided into four age groups: young (average approximately 15 years), middle-aged (approximately 39), aged (approximately 64) and long-lived (approximately 74). To avoid experimental bias, donors of different ages were randomly spread across the sequencing lanes. The study measured age-related changes in TCR beta repertoire diversity using deep sequencing normalized with unique cDNA molecular identifiers. The paper's findings and limits, for the study overall: A strong correlation was found between observed TCR beta diversity and the percentage of naive T cells measured by flow cytometry. Conclusive comparison of naive and antigen-experienced compartments was prevented by the profiling of bulk unsorted PBMCs. As age increased, observed TCR beta diversity per million T cells dropped in a roughly linear way, and a significant reduction was already evident by age roughly 40. Compared with the aged group, more naive CD4+ T cells, fewer expanded clones and increased TCR diversity were shown by the long-lived group, suggesting age selection. Total diversity estimates from one million sequenced T cells were considered lower bounds and underestimates. Because the CMV infection status of the donors was unknown, age-related changes in expanded clonotypes may potentially have been confounded.

V loses 0 bases, J loses 0 bases, and the germline ends lie 9 bases apart. The CDR3 has 15 amino acids, counting the end cysteine and phenylalanine. The DNA shown is the 45-base CDR3, in frame from base 1. CDR1 is given as SGDLS and CDR2 as YYNGEE, both from the germline V gene. Note on this clonotype: Its binding antigen is unknown. Base qualities are missing; no much larger clone stands one base away.

The method was 5' RACE. TCRdb names Illumina HiSeq 2500 as the instrument used. A second PCR of roughly 6 to 11 cycles was run with a J-beta primer mix and a sample-barcoded 5' primer. A template-switch 5' adaptor carrying 12 random nucleotides introduced a unique molecular identifier onto each TCR beta cDNA molecule. Each sample yielded at least 2.5 million CDR3-containing paired-end reads. All of the RNA was converted into first-strand cDNA using the Mint cDNA synthesis kit, with a TRBC-specific oligonucleotide serving as the primer. Following uracil-DNA glycosylase treatment, all cDNA underwent a first 18-cycle PCR with the universal primers M1SS and BC2_uni_R. On the study's bioinformatics: For normalization, 1 million high-quality reads were randomly selected from each sample, with every read carrying a distinct molecular identifier. Instead of being binned into consensus sequences, reads with shared molecular identifiers were discarded. MiTCR, set to a Q25 quality threshold and the strictest error-elimination algorithm, was used for CDR3 identification, clonotype clustering and error correction. A nonparametric unseen species model with Euler transformation was used to estimate a lower bound on total TCR beta diversity. TCRdb trimmed public reads at Q25 via fastp, called clones via MiXCR and kept in-frame beta chains. Records with the same CDR3 protein are collapsed into one entry carrying the most frequent genes and DNA. TCRdb's processing, not the authors' own work, is the source of the V and J calls. Across this sample there are about 2 million distinct CDR3 sequences, with roughly 49% seen only once. Over 2% of the sample is taken by the ten largest.

The donors were 40 or so Caucasian individuals from Russia, aged roughly 6 to 90 years, who were systemically healthy. Each donor gave around 9.5 milliliters of peripheral blood, collected into EDTA-treated Vacutainer tubes. PBMCs were isolated by Ficoll-Paque density-gradient centrifugation, with at least 6 million obtained per sample. Trizol reagent was used to extract total RNA from the PBMCs, yielding at least 5.5 micrograms per sample. The percentages of naive CD45RAhigh/CD27high T cells were determined by flow cytometry on a PBMC aliquot from every donor. Source material: blood. The origin of this receptor is a woman aged 40 to 55 in good health. The chain is encoded by TRBV9 joined to TRBJ1-1; 5 matching bases give a weak D call of TRBD1. The encoded CDR3 is CASSVGGRVNTEAFF. The nucleotide sequence reads as follows: TGTGCCAGCAGCGTAGGGGGCAGGGTGAACACTGAAGCTTTCTTT.